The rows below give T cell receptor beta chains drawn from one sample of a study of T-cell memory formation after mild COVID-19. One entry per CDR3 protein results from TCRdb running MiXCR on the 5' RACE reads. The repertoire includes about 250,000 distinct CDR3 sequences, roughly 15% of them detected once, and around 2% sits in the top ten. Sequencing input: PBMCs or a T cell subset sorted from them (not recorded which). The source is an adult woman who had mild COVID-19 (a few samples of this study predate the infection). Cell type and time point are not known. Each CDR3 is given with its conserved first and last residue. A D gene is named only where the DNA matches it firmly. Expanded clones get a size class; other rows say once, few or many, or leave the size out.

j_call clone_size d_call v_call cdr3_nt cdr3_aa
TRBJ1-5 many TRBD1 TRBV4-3 TGCGCCAGCAGCCAAGAGACAGGGAATAATCAGCCCCAGCATTTT CASSQETGNNQPQHF
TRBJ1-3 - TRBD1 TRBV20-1 TGCAGTGCTAGCCAGGGGGGAGGCTCTGGAAACACCATATATTTT CSASQGGGSGNTIYF
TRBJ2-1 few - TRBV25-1 TGTGCCAGCAGTGGAGACCGCCGGGTCAATGAGCAGTTCTTC CASSGDRRVNEQFF
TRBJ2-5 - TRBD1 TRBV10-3 TGTGCCATCAGGCTAGACAGGGTAGAGACCCAGTACTTC CAIRLDRVETQYF
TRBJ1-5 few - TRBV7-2 TGTGCCAGCAGCTCGTCTCACAGGTCTCAGCCCCAGCATTTT CASSSSHRSQPQHF
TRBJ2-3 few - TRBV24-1 TGTGCCACCAGTGATTTGATGGGGGTAGGCACAGATACGCAGTATTTT CATSDLMGVGTDTQYF
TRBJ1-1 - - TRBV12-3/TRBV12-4 TGTGCCAGCAGGGCCGGAGGGATGAACACTGAAGCTTTCTTT CASRAGGMNTEAFF
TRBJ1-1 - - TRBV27 TGTGCCAGCAGTTTATATTGGGGGATAGGCACTGAAGCTTTCTTT CASSLYWGIGTEAFF
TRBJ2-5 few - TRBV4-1 TGCGCCAGCAGCCAACCCCGGGGACAAGAGACCCAGTACTTC CASSQPRGQETQYF
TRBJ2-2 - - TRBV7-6 TGTGCCAGCAGCTTAGTCATTGGGGAGCTGTTTTTT CASSLVIGELFF
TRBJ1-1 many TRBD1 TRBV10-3 TGTGCCATCAGTGGGAGGGACAGGGCGAACACTGAAGCTTTCTTT CAISGRDRANTEAFF
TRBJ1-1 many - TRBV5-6 TGTGCCAGCAGCTTGGAGGGGGGAGAGGCCACTGAAGCTTTCTTT CASSLEGGEATEAFF
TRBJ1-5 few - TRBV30 TGTGCCTGGCGGACTGGCAATCAACCCCAGCATTTT CAWRTGNQPQHF
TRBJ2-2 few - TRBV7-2 TGTGCCAGCAGCTTAGGAGGGCCTGGTCCCGGGGAGCTGTTTTTT CASSLGGPGPGELFF
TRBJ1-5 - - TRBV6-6 TGTGCCAGCAGTTACGTCAATAGCAATCAGCCCCAGCATTTT CASSYVNSNQPQHF
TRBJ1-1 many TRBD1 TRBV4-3 TGCGCCAGCAGCCAAGAGACAGGGCTTGAAGCTTTCTTT CASSQETGLEAFF
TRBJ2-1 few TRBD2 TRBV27 TGTGCCAGCAGTTCACAAGGGACTAGGGGGTACAATGAGCAGTTCTTC CASSSQGTRGYNEQFF
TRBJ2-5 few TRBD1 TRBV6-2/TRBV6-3 TGTGCCAGCAGTTACTCGATTACGGGGACCTGGGACAGGGGAGGGAAGACCCAGTACTTC CASSYSITGTWDRGGKTQYF
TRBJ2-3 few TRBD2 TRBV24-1 TGTGCCACCAGTGGACCGGGGGGGACAGATACGCAGTATTTT CATSGPGGTDTQYF
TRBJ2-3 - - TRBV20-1 TGCAGTGCTAGAGCGGCCGGGGGCAGGGGGATCACAGATACGCAGTATTTT CSARAAGGRGITDTQYF
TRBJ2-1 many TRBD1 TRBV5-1 TGCGCCAGCAGCTTATCTGTTACAGGGGGAAGGTACAATGAGCAGTTCTTC CASSLSVTGGRYNEQFF
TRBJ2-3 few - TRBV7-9 TGTGCCAGCAGCTCCGTACTGGATACGCAGTATTTT CASSSVLDTQYF